The present T cell receptor (beta chain) was sequenced within a study of T cells of healthy individuals. There are a few counts of this clonotype. MiXCR, run by TCRdb on the 5' RACE reads, gives a single entry per CDR3 protein. Altogether 65,000 to 95,000 distinct CDR3 sequences are present, 4% to 5.5% being singletons, with the ten largest covering roughly 7.5%. V was clipped by 4 bases and J by 10 bases, with 14 bases between them. CDR1 is MNHEY and CDR2 is SMNVEV in the germline V gene (reference sequence). This CDR3 is built from 12 residues. This TCR derives from a female donor in good health. The chain recombines TRBV27 with TRBJ2-7; D is perhaps TRBD1 (5 bases). CDR3 sequence (DNA): TGTGCCAGCAGTTCCCCAAGGGGATTTCAGTACTTC. As protein: CASSSPRGFQYF.